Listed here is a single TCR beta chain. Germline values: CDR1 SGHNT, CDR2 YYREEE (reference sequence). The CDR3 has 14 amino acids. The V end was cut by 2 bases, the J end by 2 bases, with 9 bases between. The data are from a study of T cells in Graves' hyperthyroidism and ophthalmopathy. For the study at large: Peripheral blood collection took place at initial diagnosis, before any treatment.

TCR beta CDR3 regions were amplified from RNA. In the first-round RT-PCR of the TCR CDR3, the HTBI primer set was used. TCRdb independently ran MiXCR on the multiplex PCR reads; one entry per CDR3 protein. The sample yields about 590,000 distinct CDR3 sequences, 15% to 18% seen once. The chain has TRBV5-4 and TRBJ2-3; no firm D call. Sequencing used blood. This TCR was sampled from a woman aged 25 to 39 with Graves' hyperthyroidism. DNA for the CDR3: TGTGCCAGCAGCTTCCCGAGAAACACAGATACGCAGTATTTT. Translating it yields CASSFPRNTDTQYF.